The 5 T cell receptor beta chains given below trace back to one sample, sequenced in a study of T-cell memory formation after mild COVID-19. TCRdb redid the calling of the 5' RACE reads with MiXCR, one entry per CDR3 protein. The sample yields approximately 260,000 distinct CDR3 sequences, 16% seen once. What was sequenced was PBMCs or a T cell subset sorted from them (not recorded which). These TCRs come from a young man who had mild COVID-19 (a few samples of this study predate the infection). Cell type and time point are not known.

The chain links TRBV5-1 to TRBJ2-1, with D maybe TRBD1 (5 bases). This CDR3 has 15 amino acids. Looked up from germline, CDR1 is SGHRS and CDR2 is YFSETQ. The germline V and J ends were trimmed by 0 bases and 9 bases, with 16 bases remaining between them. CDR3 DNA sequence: TGCGCCAGCAGCTTGGCGCCAGGGTGGGGTGGTGAGCAGTTCTTC. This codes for CASSLAPGWGGEQFF.

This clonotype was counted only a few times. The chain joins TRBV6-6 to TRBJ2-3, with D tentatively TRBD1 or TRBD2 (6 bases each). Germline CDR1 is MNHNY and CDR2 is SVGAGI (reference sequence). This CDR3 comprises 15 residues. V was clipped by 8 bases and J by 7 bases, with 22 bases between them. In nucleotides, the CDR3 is TGTGCCAGCTTGGTATCGGGGGCCCTCCCACATACGCAGTATTTT. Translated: CASLVSGALPHTQYF.

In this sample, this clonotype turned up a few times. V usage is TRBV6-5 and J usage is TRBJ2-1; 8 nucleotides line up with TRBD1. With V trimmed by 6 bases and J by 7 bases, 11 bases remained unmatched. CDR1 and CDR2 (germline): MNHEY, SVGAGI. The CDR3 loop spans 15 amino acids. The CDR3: CASSPRQGPRNEQFF. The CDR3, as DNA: TGTGCCAGCAGCCCCCGACAGGGGCCCCGTAATGAGCAGTTCTTC.

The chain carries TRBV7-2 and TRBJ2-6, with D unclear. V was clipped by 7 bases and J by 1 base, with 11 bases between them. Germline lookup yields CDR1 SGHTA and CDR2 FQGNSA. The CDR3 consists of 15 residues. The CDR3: CASTLDWSGANVLTF. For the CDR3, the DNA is TGTGCCAGCACCCTCGATTGGTCTGGGGCCAACGTCCTGACTTTC.

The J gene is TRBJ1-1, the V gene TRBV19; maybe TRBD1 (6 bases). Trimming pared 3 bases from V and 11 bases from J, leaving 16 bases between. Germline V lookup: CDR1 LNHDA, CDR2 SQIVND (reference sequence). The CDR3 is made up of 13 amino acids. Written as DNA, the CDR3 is TGTGCCAGTAGTATTTCGGGGGACATGGAGGCTTTCTTT. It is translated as CASSISGDMEAFF.